Reported below is one T cell receptor beta chain. This clonotype was counted only a few times. No antigen is known for it. There are no base qualities to consult, and no much larger clone falls within one base. The library was generated by PCR. The run used an Illumina HiSeq 2500. To reduce PCR and sequencing biases, unique molecular identifiers were incorporated into the TCR beta cDNA libraries. Every 1 to 10 million input T cells yielded roughly 0.5 million cDNA molecules, meaning each molecule approximated one T cell. The same protocol used for the earlier healthy control dataset was applied to prepare and sequence the patient libraries. Within a given batch, samples were prepared together, multiplexed and sequenced on the same HiSeq lane. Concerning the study's data processing: MIGEC handled the raw barcoded reads, throwing out single-read molecular identifier groups before consensus assembly and CDR3 extraction. VDJtools was used for post-analysis of the clonotype tables, and diversity was normalized by down-sampling every dataset to the size of the smallest sample. In repertoire overlap clustering, CDR3 amino acid sequences, but not nucleotide sequences, were matched to correct batch-related cross-sample contamination. Using fastp trimming at Q25 and MiXCR clonotype assembly, TCRdb reanalyzed the public sequencing data and kept in-frame beta chains. Every CDR3 protein is listed once, alongside the most common genes and DNA of its rows. The V and J calls were determined by TCRdb, not by the authors. The sample table shows some 370,000 distinct CDR3 sequences, and roughly 36% are seen once. Over 10% of the sample is in the top ten clones.

This specimen belongs to a study of post-analysis software for immune sequencing data (dated by TCRdb to the mid-2010s). Concerning the study at large: Relapsing-remitting, secondary progressive and progressive-relapsing multiple sclerosis were recorded as disease courses, and subtype annotation was lacking for some patients. Patient repertoires were compared against over ten previously published healthy control repertoires from donors aged roughly 6 to 25 years. A subset of samples was prepared in parallel using single-end sample barcoding, then pooled and co-amplified after Illumina adapter ligation.

General study outcomes and caveats: Direct clustering with F measure showed strong co-clustering of samples prepared in the same batch, prompting a batch-effect correction. Patients showed significantly higher frequencies than controls for roughly five TRBV segments, among them TRBV5-6, TRBV5-1 and TRBV20-1. Multiple sclerosis patients had significantly lower normalized Chao1 diversity than controls, a result that suggests substantial peripheral T-cell clonal expansion. The control group was slightly older than the multiple sclerosis patient group.

V is pared back by 5 bases and J by 3 bases, with 10 bases lying between the germline termini. The CDR3 has 13 amino acids, counting the end cysteine and phenylalanine. The only DNA kept is the CDR3, 39 bases in frame from the first base. The germline V gene supplies CDR1 SGHVS and CDR2 FNYEAQ. TCR beta repertoires were profiled from peripheral blood of roughly 13 young patients with multiple sclerosis to demonstrate the VDJtools post-analysis software. Multiple sclerosis patients were children and adolescents aged about 6 to 16 years. Sequencing input: blood. The chain is made from TRBV7-6 and TRBJ1-1; no confident D gene assignment can be made. The receptor was derived from a girl under 18 with multiple sclerosis. The CDR3 protein is CASSIFTDTEAFF. The nucleotides read TGTGCCAGCAGCATCTTTACCGACACTGAAGCTTTCTTT.